This record covers a single T cell receptor beta chain. This entry comes from a study of tumor-infiltrating lymphocytes in glioblastoma multiforme. TCRB libraries came from RNA via three nested multiplex PCR rounds. MiXCR was run by TCRdb on the multiplex PCR reads, yielding one entry per CDR3 protein. The data contain roughly 10,000 distinct CDR3 sequences, roughly 71% of them singletons. From germline, CDR1 is SGHAT and CDR2 FQDESV (reference sequence). The CDR3 consists of 13 residues. V was clipped by 3 bases and J by 5 bases, with 10 bases between them. Sequences were obtained from brain tumor tissue. The chain employs TRBV11-1 and TRBJ2-5, with D perhaps TRBD1 (6 bases). This TCR was recovered from a male donor with glioblastoma. The CDR3 DNA reads TGTGCCAGCAGCTTCAGGGGTGTTGAGACCCAGTACTTC. The encoded protein is CASSFRGVETQYF.